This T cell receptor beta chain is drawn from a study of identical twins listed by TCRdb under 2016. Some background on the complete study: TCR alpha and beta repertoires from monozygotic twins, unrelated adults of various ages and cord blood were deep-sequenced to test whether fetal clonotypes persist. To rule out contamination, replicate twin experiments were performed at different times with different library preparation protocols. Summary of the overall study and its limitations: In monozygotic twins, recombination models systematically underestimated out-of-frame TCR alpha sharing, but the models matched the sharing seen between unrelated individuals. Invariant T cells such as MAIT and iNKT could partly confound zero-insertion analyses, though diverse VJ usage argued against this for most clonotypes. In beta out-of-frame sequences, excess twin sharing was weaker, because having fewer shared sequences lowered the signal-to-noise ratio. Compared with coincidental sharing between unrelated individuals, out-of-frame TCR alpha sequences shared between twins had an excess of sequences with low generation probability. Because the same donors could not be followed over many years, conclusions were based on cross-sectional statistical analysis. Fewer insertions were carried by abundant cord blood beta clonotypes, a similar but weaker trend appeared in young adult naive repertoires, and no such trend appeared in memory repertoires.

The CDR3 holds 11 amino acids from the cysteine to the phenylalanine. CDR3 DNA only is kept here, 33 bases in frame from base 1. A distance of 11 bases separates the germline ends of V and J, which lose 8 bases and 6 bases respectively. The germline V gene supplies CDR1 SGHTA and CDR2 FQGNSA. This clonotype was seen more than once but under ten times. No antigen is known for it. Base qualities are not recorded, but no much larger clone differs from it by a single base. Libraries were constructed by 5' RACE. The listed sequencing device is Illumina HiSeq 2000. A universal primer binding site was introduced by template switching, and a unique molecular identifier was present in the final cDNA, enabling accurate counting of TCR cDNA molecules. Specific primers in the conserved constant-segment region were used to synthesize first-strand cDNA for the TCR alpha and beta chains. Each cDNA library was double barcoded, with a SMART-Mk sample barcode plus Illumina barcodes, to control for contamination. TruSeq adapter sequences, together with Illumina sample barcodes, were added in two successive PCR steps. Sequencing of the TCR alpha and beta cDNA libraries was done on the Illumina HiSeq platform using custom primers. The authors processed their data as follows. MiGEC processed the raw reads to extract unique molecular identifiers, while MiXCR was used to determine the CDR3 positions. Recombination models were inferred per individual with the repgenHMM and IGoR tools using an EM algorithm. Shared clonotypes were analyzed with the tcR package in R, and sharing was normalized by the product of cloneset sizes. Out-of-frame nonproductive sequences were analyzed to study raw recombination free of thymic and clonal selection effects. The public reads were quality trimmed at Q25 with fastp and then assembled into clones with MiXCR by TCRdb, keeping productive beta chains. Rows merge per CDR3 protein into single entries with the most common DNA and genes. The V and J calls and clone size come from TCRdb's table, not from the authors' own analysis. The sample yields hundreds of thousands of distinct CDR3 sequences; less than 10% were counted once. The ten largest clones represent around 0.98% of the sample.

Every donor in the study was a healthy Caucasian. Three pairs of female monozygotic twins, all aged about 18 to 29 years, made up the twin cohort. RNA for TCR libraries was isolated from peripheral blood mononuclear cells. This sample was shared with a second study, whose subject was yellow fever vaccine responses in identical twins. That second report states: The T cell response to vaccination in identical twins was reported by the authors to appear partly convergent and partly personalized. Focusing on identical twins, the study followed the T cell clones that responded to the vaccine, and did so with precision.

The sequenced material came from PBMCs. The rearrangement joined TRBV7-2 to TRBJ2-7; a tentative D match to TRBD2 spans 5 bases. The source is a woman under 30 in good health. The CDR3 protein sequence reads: CASRGWGEQYF. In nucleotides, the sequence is TGTGCCAGCCGGGGATGGGGCGAGCAGTACTTC. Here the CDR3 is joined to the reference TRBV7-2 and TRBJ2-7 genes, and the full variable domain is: GAGVSQSPSNKVTEKGKDVELRCDPISGHTALYWYRQSLGQGLEFLIYFQGNSAPDKSGLPSDRFSAERTGGSVSTLTIQRTQQEDSAVYLCASRGWGEQYFGPGTRLTVT.